This paragraph covers one T cell receptor beta chain sequence. Sequenced by immunoSEQ multiplex PCR; TCRdb stores in-frame clones only, minus some. This table has a few hundred thousand clones, roughly 86% appearing once. With V trimmed by 3 bases and J by 14 bases, 2 bases remained unmatched. The CDR3 runs 11 residues. These data originate in a study of blood T cell repertoires in COVID-19. Assignment of participants to cohorts was predicated upon participant-reported clinical history. Sequenced sample: PBMCs or T cells enriched from blood (not recorded which). The TCR originated in a woman in her 50s who had been exposed to COVID-19. The chain links TRBV12-3 or TRBV12-4 to TRBJ2-1, with 9 bases lining up with TRBD2. The CDR3 DNA reads TGTGCCAGCAGTTTGGCGGGGGGGGAGTTCTTC. Its protein product is CASSLAGGEFF.